The clone carrying this T cell receptor (beta chain) was detected many times. Its cognate antigen is unknown. The CDR3 goes on 3 residues after the read ends, and that part is filled in from the germline J gene. Measured with immunoSEQ multiplex PCR; TCRdb has only the in-frame clones, and not every one. The repertoire consists of some 30,000 clones, none detected only once. This record belongs to a study of T cell clonality in common variable immunodeficiency. Notes on the study in general: Patient heterogeneity in the CVID cohort limited correlations between repertoire features and clinical complications. Reportedly, TCR beta sequences from common variable immunodeficiency showed fewer deletions and N-nucleotide insertions. Shared TCRbeta clones were fewer between CVID subjects than controls.

Each donor provided about 4.5 to 9 ml of heparinized whole blood. The CDR3 contains 11 residues. CDR1 is MNHEY and CDR2 is SVGEGT in the germline V gene. The germline V and J ends were trimmed by 5 bases and 7 bases, with 8 bases remaining between them. V gene TRBV6-2 or TRBV6-3 combines with J gene TRBJ2-5; no reliable D call. The specimen was peripheral blood mononuclear cells. The receptor was isolated from a person aged 18 to 70 in good health. CDR3 DNA (partial): TGTGCCAGCAGTGACCCGGGGACC. Translation: CASSDPGT. The full CDR3 is CASSDPGTQYF.